A selection of T cell receptor beta chains follows, all from one sample in a study of T-cell reconstitution after alpha-beta-depleted transplantation in children. TCRdb reprocessed the PCR reads via MiXCR and lists one record per CDR3 protein. The profile shows about 980,000 distinct CDR3 sequences, less than 30% of them singletons. This material consisted of PBMCs, mostly from graft donor cells, taken 360 days after TCRalphabeta/CD19-depleted stem cell transplant. Receptors were obtained from a boy younger than two who had a stem cell transplant for SCID, so the T cells may come from the graft donor. Each CDR3 is given with its conserved first and last residue. Each record gives: D gene, J gene, V gene, clone size, CDR3 DNA, CDR3 protein. D genes are given only for firm matches. Part of the rows lack a size; the others show once, few, many or a class for expanded clones.

d_call: -; j_call: TRBJ1-5; v_call: TRBV3-1; clone_size: -; cdr3_nt: TGTGCCAGCAGCCAAGATACTTTTCAACAGCCCCAGCATTTT; cdr3_aa: CASSQDTFQQPQHF
d_call: TRBD1; j_call: TRBJ1-2; v_call: TRBV5-1; clone_size: few; cdr3_nt: TGCGCCAGCAGCTTCGGACAGGCCTCTCTTTATGGCTACACCTTC; cdr3_aa: CASSFGQASLYGYTF
d_call: -; j_call: TRBJ2-2; v_call: TRBV5-1; clone_size: few; cdr3_nt: TGCGCCAGCAGCGATACGGGGATCTACACCGGGGAGCTGTTTTTT; cdr3_aa: CASSDTGIYTGELFF
d_call: -; j_call: TRBJ2-3; v_call: TRBV29-1; clone_size: -; cdr3_nt: TGCAGCTTTTGGGAGAGGCGGGGAGGCGGAGATACGCAGTATTTT; cdr3_aa: CSFWERRGGGDTQYF
d_call: -; j_call: TRBJ2-2; v_call: TRBV29-1; clone_size: many; cdr3_nt: TGCAGCGTCCCGATCAGCGGAACGAACACCGGGGAGCTGTTTTTT; cdr3_aa: CSVPISGTNTGELFF
d_call: TRBD1; j_call: TRBJ2-5; v_call: TRBV7-9; clone_size: few; cdr3_nt: TGTGCCAGCAGCTTAGCCCAGACAGGGGCGTGGGAGACCCAGTACTTC; cdr3_aa: CASSLAQTGAWETQYF
d_call: -; j_call: TRBJ2-7; v_call: TRBV3-1; clone_size: -; cdr3_nt: TGTGCCAGCAGCCCGTCGGGCAGGGGATTATACGAGCAGTACTTC; cdr3_aa: CASSPSGRGLYEQYF
d_call: -; j_call: TRBJ2-5; v_call: TRBV7-2; clone_size: -; cdr3_nt: TGTGCCAGCAGCTTAGAGGGGGGCAGGAAGACCCAGTACTTC; cdr3_aa: CASSLEGGRKTQYF
d_call: TRBD2; j_call: TRBJ2-7; v_call: TRBV9; clone_size: many; cdr3_nt: TGTGCCAGCAGCGTAGACCTAGCGGGGGGCGAGCAGTACTTC; cdr3_aa: CASSVDLAGGEQYF
d_call: -; j_call: TRBJ2-7; v_call: TRBV10-3; clone_size: -; cdr3_nt: TGTGCCATCAGTGAGTCGGCAGGAATCACCTACGAGCAGTACTTC; cdr3_aa: CAISESAGITYEQYF
d_call: -; j_call: TRBJ2-5; v_call: TRBV7-7; clone_size: -; cdr3_nt: TGTACCAGCAGCTTAAGGCGAGAGGAGACCCAGTACTTC; cdr3_aa: CTSSLRREETQYF
d_call: -; j_call: TRBJ1-4; v_call: TRBV7-6; clone_size: -; cdr3_nt: TGTGCCAGCAGTGATCCCAGGGACCATAATGAAAAACTGTTTTTT; cdr3_aa: CASSDPRDHNEKLFF
d_call: -; j_call: TRBJ2-3; v_call: TRBV27; clone_size: -; cdr3_nt: TGTGCCAGCAGTGCCAACCACCGCACAGATACGCAGTATTTT; cdr3_aa: CASSANHRTDTQYF
d_call: TRBD2; j_call: TRBJ2-2; v_call: TRBV4-3; clone_size: -; cdr3_nt: TGCGCCAGCAGCCAAGTGAGCGGGGTAAACACCGGGGAGCTGTTTTTT; cdr3_aa: CASSQVSGVNTGELFF
d_call: TRBD1; j_call: TRBJ1-6; v_call: TRBV7-2; clone_size: few; cdr3_nt: TGTGCCAGCAGCTTCAACAGGGGGCTGGGGAATTCACCCCTCCACTTT; cdr3_aa: CASSFNRGLGNSPLHF
d_call: -; j_call: TRBJ1-1; v_call: TRBV20-1; clone_size: many; cdr3_nt: TGCAGTGCTAGAGATCTATGGCTGAACACTGAAGCTTTCTTT; cdr3_aa: CSARDLWLNTEAFF
d_call: -; j_call: TRBJ2-3; v_call: TRBV12-3/TRBV12-4; clone_size: -; cdr3_nt: TGTGCCAGCAGTTTAGACCGGGACAACACAGATACGCAGTATTTT; cdr3_aa: CASSLDRDNTDTQYF
d_call: -; j_call: TRBJ2-3; v_call: TRBV5-1; clone_size: -; cdr3_nt: TGCGCCAGCAGCTCCCCTACATACACAGATACGCAGTATTTT; cdr3_aa: CASSSPTYTDTQYF
d_call: TRBD1; j_call: TRBJ2-3; v_call: TRBV7-9; clone_size: few; cdr3_nt: TGTGCCAGCAGCTTAGCTCGCGGGACAGGGGACACAGATACGCAGTATTTT; cdr3_aa: CASSLARGTGDTDTQYF
d_call: TRBD1; j_call: TRBJ1-5; v_call: TRBV12-3/TRBV12-4; clone_size: few; cdr3_nt: TGTGCCAGCAGTCCACAGGGGTTTGGTCAGCCCCAGCATTTT; cdr3_aa: CASSPQGFGQPQHF
d_call: -; j_call: TRBJ2-5; v_call: TRBV4-1; clone_size: -; cdr3_nt: TGCGCCAGCAGCCAAGTTGGAATCCGGGCCAGTCGACTTTTC; cdr3_aa: CASSQVGIRASRLF
d_call: -; j_call: TRBJ2-7; v_call: TRBV5-6; clone_size: -; cdr3_nt: TGTGCCAGCAGCTTGCTCCGGGACACCACCTACGAGCAGTACTTC; cdr3_aa: CASSLLRDTTYEQYF
d_call: TRBD2; j_call: TRBJ2-5; v_call: TRBV20-1; clone_size: -; cdr3_nt: TGCAGAGCTAGCGGGGGATCCCGGGCTCAAGAGACCCAGTACTTC; cdr3_aa: CRASGGSRAQETQYF
d_call: TRBD1; j_call: TRBJ2-7; v_call: TRBV9; clone_size: few; cdr3_nt: TGTGCCAGCAGCGTAAGGGACAGGGCCTACGAGCAGTACTTC; cdr3_aa: CASSVRDRAYEQYF
d_call: -; j_call: TRBJ2-7; v_call: TRBV7-6; clone_size: -; cdr3_nt: TGTGCCAGCATTCGGGGGTCAGTTTTTCATTTC; cdr3_aa: CASIRGSVFHF
d_call: -; j_call: TRBJ1-4; v_call: TRBV6-1; clone_size: few; cdr3_nt: TGTGCCAGCAGCCGCCGTCCGACCCGGGGCAATGAAAAACTGTTTTTT; cdr3_aa: CASSRRPTRGNEKLFF
d_call: TRBD2; j_call: TRBJ2-7; v_call: TRBV20-1; clone_size: -; cdr3_nt: TGCAGTGCTAGTGGGCGGGGGGTCGGGGCCTACGAGCAGTACTTC; cdr3_aa: CSASGRGVGAYEQYF
d_call: -; j_call: TRBJ1-1; v_call: TRBV11-3; clone_size: -; cdr3_nt: TGTGCCAGCAGCGGGACGGGTAGAGTCACTGAAGCTTTCTTT; cdr3_aa: CASSGTGRVTEAFF
d_call: -; j_call: TRBJ2-5; v_call: TRBV4-2; clone_size: -; cdr3_nt: TGTGCCAGCAGCCATTCCCGGGGACCACAAGAGACCCAGTACTTC; cdr3_aa: CASSHSRGPQETQYF
d_call: -; j_call: TRBJ2-7; v_call: TRBV5-1; clone_size: -; cdr3_nt: TGCGCCAGCAGCTTGGACGGGGGCTTCCCCTACGAGCAGTACTTC; cdr3_aa: CASSLDGGFPYEQYF
d_call: -; j_call: TRBJ2-1; v_call: TRBV6-2/TRBV6-3; clone_size: -; cdr3_nt: TGTGCCAGCAGTTACTCCTTGGAAGGGCAGTTCTTC; cdr3_aa: CASSYSLEGQFF
d_call: -; j_call: TRBJ2-5; v_call: TRBV18; clone_size: few; cdr3_nt: TGTGCCAGCTCACCCCTTGGAGGCGGGTCCTATCAAGAGACCCAGTACTTC; cdr3_aa: CASSPLGGGSYQETQYF
d_call: TRBD2; j_call: TRBJ2-1; v_call: TRBV5-5; clone_size: -; cdr3_nt: TGTGCCAGCAGCTTAGGACTAGCCAACTACAATGAGCAGTTCTTC; cdr3_aa: CASSLGLANYNEQFF
d_call: -; j_call: TRBJ2-3; v_call: TRBV9; clone_size: few; cdr3_nt: TGTGCCAGCAGCGTAGGTTATAGCAGGTCAGATACGCAGTATTTT; cdr3_aa: CASSVGYSRSDTQYF
d_call: -; j_call: TRBJ2-1; v_call: TRBV3-1; clone_size: few; cdr3_nt: TGTGCCAGCAGCCCGATCGAGGGGTCTGAGCAGTTCTTC; cdr3_aa: CASSPIEGSEQFF
d_call: -; j_call: TRBJ2-1; v_call: TRBV3-1; clone_size: -; cdr3_nt: TGTGCCAGCAGCCCCAGGGGGGGCCGGGGTCTTACTGAGCAGTTCTTC; cdr3_aa: CASSPRGGRGLTEQFF
d_call: -; j_call: TRBJ2-6; v_call: TRBV5-1; clone_size: few; cdr3_nt: TGCGCCAGCAGCCGGGGACAATGGTCTGGGGCCAACGTCCTGACTTTC; cdr3_aa: CASSRGQWSGANVLTF
d_call: TRBD2; j_call: TRBJ2-2; v_call: TRBV5-4; clone_size: -; cdr3_nt: TGTGCCAGCAGCCCCCGGGGAGCGGGGGGGCGTAGCGGGGAGCTGTTTTTT; cdr3_aa: CASSPRGAGGRSGELFF
d_call: TRBD2; j_call: TRBJ2-3; v_call: TRBV15; clone_size: few; cdr3_nt: TGTGCCACCAGCATATCCCCCGGACTAGCGGGGGGGCCAGATACGCAGTATTTT; cdr3_aa: CATSISPGLAGGPDTQYF
d_call: -; j_call: TRBJ2-2; v_call: TRBV12-3/TRBV12-4; clone_size: -; cdr3_nt: TGTGCCAGCAGACCAACTCTCGGTAGCGGGGAGCTGTTTTTT; cdr3_aa: CASRPTLGSGELFF
d_call: -; j_call: TRBJ1-5; v_call: TRBV20-1; clone_size: -; cdr3_nt: TGCAGTGCTAGAGTAGCAGGTAGCAATCAGCCCCAGCATTTT; cdr3_aa: CSARVAGSNQPQHF
d_call: TRBD1; j_call: TRBJ2-5; v_call: TRBV7-3; clone_size: -; cdr3_nt: TGTGCCAGCAGCTTATTAGGGGGACAGCAAGAGACCCAGTACTTC; cdr3_aa: CASSLLGGQQETQYF
d_call: -; j_call: TRBJ1-1; v_call: TRBV6-5; clone_size: -; cdr3_nt: TGTGCCAGCAGTTACTCGAGGCCCGGTCCCAAGGGCACTGAAGCTTTCTTT; cdr3_aa: CASSYSRPGPKGTEAFF
d_call: -; j_call: TRBJ1-1; v_call: TRBV29-1; clone_size: -; cdr3_nt: TGCAGCGTACAAAACGGGGGCGCTTCCGAAGCTTTCTTT; cdr3_aa: CSVQNGGASEAFF
d_call: -; j_call: TRBJ2-2; v_call: TRBV4-3; clone_size: few; cdr3_nt: TGCGCCAGCAGCCCGCAGGGATTAGGGGAGCTGTTTTTT; cdr3_aa: CASSPQGLGELFF
d_call: -; j_call: TRBJ2-7; v_call: TRBV7-9; clone_size: -; cdr3_nt: TGTGCCAGCAGCCGCCACGGGGCTAGGCTCGAGCAGTACTTC; cdr3_aa: CASSRHGARLEQYF
d_call: -; j_call: TRBJ2-3; v_call: TRBV5-1; clone_size: -; cdr3_nt: TGCGCCAGCAGCGACGGCCCCGGGGCAGATACGCAGTATTTT; cdr3_aa: CASSDGPGADTQYF
d_call: -; j_call: TRBJ2-1; v_call: TRBV20-1; clone_size: -; cdr3_nt: TGCAGTGCTAGGACCCCCGGGAAGCATCCCTACAATGAGCAGTTCTTC; cdr3_aa: CSARTPGKHPYNEQFF
d_call: -; j_call: TRBJ2-1; v_call: TRBV7-3; clone_size: few; cdr3_nt: TGTGCCAGCAGCTCATCCCCAATAACAAATGAGCAGTTCTTC; cdr3_aa: CASSSSPITNEQFF
d_call: TRBD1; j_call: TRBJ1-1; v_call: TRBV7-2; clone_size: -; cdr3_nt: TGTGCCAGCAGCCACCGGACAGGGTCGGGGAACACTGAAGCTTTCTTT; cdr3_aa: CASSHRTGSGNTEAFF
d_call: -; j_call: TRBJ1-2; v_call: TRBV20-1; clone_size: few; cdr3_nt: TGCAGTGCTAGAGGACTGGACACGAGCTATGGCTACACCTTC; cdr3_aa: CSARGLDTSYGYTF
d_call: -; j_call: TRBJ1-2; v_call: TRBV29-1; clone_size: few; cdr3_nt: TGCAGCGCCGAGCGTCGGGGCATCTATGGCTACACCTTC; cdr3_aa: CSAERRGIYGYTF
d_call: -; j_call: TRBJ1-1; v_call: TRBV4-1; clone_size: -; cdr3_nt: TGCGCCAGCAGCCAAGTACGTGTGGGACCTCCCCTCGGAGCTTTCTTT; cdr3_aa: CASSQVRVGPPLGAFF
d_call: TRBD2; j_call: TRBJ2-7; v_call: TRBV7-9; clone_size: few; cdr3_nt: TGTGCCAGCAGCCGGTGGGGGGGCGAGCAGTACTTC; cdr3_aa: CASSRWGGEQYF